This is a list of T cell receptor beta chains from one sample in a study of blood T cell repertoires in COVID-19. Method: immunoSEQ multiplex PCR; TCRdb's copy keeps in-frame clones and lacks some. Of tens of thousands of clones in the sample, under 85% were seen once. Sequencing input: peripheral blood. The receptors come from a man aged 70-80 years with acute or convalescent COVID-19. Both conserved end residues are part of each CDR3. Each record gives: clone size, CDR3 length, D gene, V gene, J gene, CDR3 protein, CDR3 DNA. D genes are given only for firm matches. Not all rows give a size; the values are once, few, many and, for expanded clones, a class.

>.|17|.|TRBV5-5|TRBJ2-2
CASSLSLATLNTGELFF
TGTGCCAGCAGCTTGAGTTTGGCAACCCTGAACACCGGGGAGCTGTTTTTT
>.|15|TRBD1|TRBV28|TRBJ2-1
CASSSLGQGGNEQFF
TGTGCCAGCAGTTCCCTGGGACAGGGAGGCAATGAGCAGTTCTTC
>.|15|.|TRBV7-2|TRBJ2-1
CASSLRRNSYNEQFF
TGTGCCAGCAGCTTACGGCGGAACTCCTACAATGAGCAGTTCTTC
>.|14|.|TRBV28|TRBJ1-1
CATTTGPRPLSAFF
TGTGCCACCACGACAGGTCCCCGACCGTTGAGTGCTTTCTTT
>.|15|TRBD1|TRBV27|TRBJ2-1
CASSLRDRGNNEQFF
TGTGCCAGCAGTTTACGGGACAGGGGGAACAATGAGCAGTTCTTC
>.|13|.|TRBV6-1|TRBJ1-6
CASSEGADSPLHF
TGTGCCAGCAGTGAGGGCGCTGATTCACCCCTCCACTTT
>.|15|.|TRBV15|TRBJ2-6
CATSRGQSGANVLTF
TGTGCCACCAGCAGAGGACAGTCTGGGGCCAACGTCCTGACTTTC
>.|14|.|TRBV9|TRBJ2-5
CASSPPQSAGTQYF
TGTGCCAGCAGCCCCCCACAGTCTGCGGGGACCCAGTACTTC
>.|15|.|TRBV3-1/TRBV3-2|TRBJ2-5
CASSLPGHKGETQYF
TGTGCCAGCAGCCTACCCGGACACAAAGGGGAGACCCAGTACTTC
>few|15|.|TRBV4-1|TRBJ2-1
CASSQGAGHNNEQFF
TGCGCCAGCAGCCAAGGAGCAGGGCATAACAATGAGCAGTTCTTC
>few|15|TRBD1|TRBV6-1|TRBJ2-1
CASSESRTGGSEQFF
TGTGCCAGCAGTGAGTCGCGGACAGGGGGGTCGGAGCAGTTCTTC
>.|16|.|TRBV4-2|TRBJ2-1
CASSQEAGDPYNEQFF
TGTGCCAGCAGCCAAGAGGCGGGCGACCCCTACAATGAGCAGTTCTTC
>once|16|TRBD2|TRBV4-1|TRBJ2-1
CASSQVSSGPPHEQFF
TGCGCCAGCAGCCAAGTTTCTAGCGGCCCACCCCATGAGCAGTTCTTC
>.|16|.|TRBV6-1|TRBJ1-5
CASSESYRVRGKPQHF
TGTGCCAGCAGTGAATCATACAGGGTGAGAGGGAAGCCCCAGCATTTT
>.|14|TRBD2|TRBV10-3|TRBJ2-5
CATRWGGTEETQYF
TGTGCCACCCGGTGGGGAGGGACGGAAGAGACCCAGTACTTC
>.|16|TRBD2|TRBV4-1|TRBJ2-3
CASSPGLAGVRDTQYF
TGCGCCAGCAGCCCGGGACTAGCGGGGGTAAGAGATACGCAGTATTTT
>many|13|TRBD2|TRBV13|TRBJ2-1
CASMPDGGAEQFF
TGTGCCAGCATGCCTGACGGGGGGGCAGAGCAGTTCTTC